The clone carrying this T cell receptor beta chain was recorded a few times. Its specificity is not known. The source of the sample is a study of STAT3 mutations in large granular lymphocyte leukemia. Study-wide background: Over half of T-LGLL patients had one or more immunosuppressive regimens. General study findings and limits: Every T-cell large granular lymphocyte leukemia patient had at least one immunodominant TCR beta clonotype. Differing intervals and regimens complicate linking therapy response to clone burden. Suggested: STAT3 mutation was not the ancestral event for these clonal expansions.

The repertoire was sequenced with immunoSEQ multiplex PCR; TCRdb's copy has only in-frame clones and lacks some. The sample records tens of thousands of clones, approximately 83% being singletons. CDR3 size: 15 residues. Trimming removed 2 bases from V and 10 bases from J; junction bases left unmatched: 10. Per the germline V gene, CDR1 is MNHEY and CDR2 is SMNVEV (reference sequence). Sequencing was done on a sample of peripheral blood mononuclear cells. This TCR was recovered from a man between 60 and 75 years old with T-cell large granular lymphocyte leukemia. Some clones in this sample may be carry-over from other donors' samples. The rearrangement uses TRBV27 and TRBJ2-3, with 9 bases fitting TRBD2. The CDR3 sequence is CASSLGLAGTGSQYF. Written as DNA, the CDR3 is TGTGCCAGCAGTTTAGGGCTAGCGGGAACCGGCTCGCAGTATTTT.